Below, 20 T cell receptor beta chains from the same sample are listed, as sequenced in a study of blood T cell repertoires in COVID-19. TCRdb's table, derived via immunoSEQ multiplex PCR, lists solely in-frame clones and lacks some. This sample has 50,000 or so clones, with nearly 90% found just once. Sequencing input: peripheral blood. These receptors originate from a man between 60 and 75 years old with active COVID-19.

In its sample, this clone was seen once. The rearrangement joins TRBV27 to TRBJ2-7; perhaps TRBD2 as D (6 bases). The V and J ends lost 5 bases and 4 bases respectively, with 15 bases between them. The CDR3 covers 14 residues. The germline V gene encodes CDR1 MNHEY and CDR2 SMNVEV (reference sequence). CDR3 DNA sequence: TGTGCCAGCAGTCGGGAGAGCAGGGCTTACGAGCAGTACTTC. Its translation: CASSRESRAYEQYF.

Only one count was recorded for this clone. DNA of the CDR3: TGTGCCAGCAGTGATACCGGGGTAGCAGAGACCCAGTACTTC. Its translation: CASSDTGVAETQYF. V and J are TRBV2 and TRBJ2-5; TRBD2 is a possible D gene (5 bases). The CDR3 is made up of 14 amino acids. Germline CDR1 SNHLY, CDR2 FYNNEI. V lost 3 bases, J lost 4 bases, and 12 bases lay in between. Full variable domain (outside the CDR3, taken from reference TRBV2 and TRBJ2-5): EPEVTQTPSHQVTQMGQEVILRCVPISNHLYFYWYRQILGQKVEFLVSFYNNEISEKSEIFDDQFSVERPDGSNFTLKIRSTKLEDSAMYFCASSDTGVAETQYFGPGTRLLVL.

The CDR3 loop is CASSSDRGNQPQHF. CDR3 DNA sequence: TGTGCCAGCAGCTCCGACAGGGGCAATCAGCCCCAGCATTTT. This chain uses TRBV7-9 with TRBJ1-5; 7 bases are shared with TRBD1. This CDR3 has 14 amino acids. CDR1 is SEHNR, CDR2 FQNEAQ, per germline (reference sequence). V lost 4 bases, J lost 2 bases, and 2 bases stayed unmatched.

The J gene is TRBJ2-4, the V gene TRBV13; 7 nucleotides align to TRBD1. This CDR3 region has 17 residues. Germline V gene lookup returns CDR1 PRHDT and CDR2 FYEKMQ (reference sequence). J lost 0 bases, V lost 5 bases, and 10 bases had no gene match. The CDR3 spells CASSEEGTELAKNIQYF. CDR3 bases: TGTGCCAGCAGCGAAGAGGGGACAGAACTAGCCAAAAACATTCAGTACTTC.

This chain uses TRBV6-2 or TRBV6-3 with TRBJ2-1, with 13 nucleotides matching TRBD2. CDR1 MNHEY and CDR2 SVGEGT come from the germline V gene. The V gene end was trimmed by 0 bases and the J gene end by 7 bases; junction bases not matched to a gene: 9. The CDR3 sequence is 18 residues long. CDR3 sequence: CASSYSRTSGSFGNEQFF. The CDR3 nucleotides are TGTGCCAGCAGTTACTCAAGGACTAGCGGGAGCTTCGGAAATGAGCAGTTCTTC.

This clone showed up just once. V and J are TRBV28 and TRBJ1-2; TRBD1 matches at 7 bases. V trimming: 5 bases; J trimming: 0 bases; junction bases outside the gene matches: 9. Germline V gene data show CDR1 as MDHEN and CDR2 as SYDVKM. The CDR3 covers 16 residues. The CDR3 spells CASSPRGTDTNYGYTF. Written as DNA, the CDR3 is TGTGCCAGCAGTCCGCGCGGGACAGACACTAACTATGGCTACACCTTC.

The V and J genes are TRBV28 and TRBJ1-1; D not certain. Trimming cost V 5 bases and J 5 bases, with 12 bases left between them. The CDR3 spans 13 residues. CDR1 and CDR2 (germline): MDHEN, SYDVKM. CDR3 coding DNA: TGTGCCAGCAGTCCCAGGTTAAGGACTGAAGCTTTCTTT. Translating it yields CASSPRLRTEAFF.

The rearrangement links TRBV6-1 to TRBJ1-5; tentatively, D is TRBD1 (6 bases). CDR3 length: 20 residues. The germline CDR1 and CDR2 sequences are MNHNS and SASEGT. The ends were cut back, 2 bases at V and 3 bases at J, with 26 bases in the middle. In nucleotides, the CDR3 is TGTGCCAGCAGTGAACAACCGAGGACAGTAAGATTATCCGACAATCAGCCCCAGCATTTT. It specifies CASSEQPRTVRLSDNQPQHF.

The V gene is TRBV5-7, the J gene TRBJ1-5; perhaps TRBD1 as D (5 bases). TRBV5-7 is noted as an ORF with a role that remains uncertain. V was trimmed by 0 bases and J by 7 bases, leaving 14 bases between them. The CDR3 sequence is 15 residues long. CDR3 sequence reads: CASSLESQGIQPQHF. DNA of the CDR3: TGTGCCAGCAGCTTGGAGTCTCAGGGTATCCAGCCCCAGCATTTT.

The chain recombines TRBV19 with TRBJ2-2; 7 bases align to TRBD1. V shed 5 bases and J 2 bases; nucleotides not matched to a gene: 8. Germline CDR1 LNHDA, CDR2 SQIVND (reference sequence). This CDR3 is 16 amino acids long. CDR3 sequence reads: CASSPPGTANTGELFF. The CDR3 nucleotides read TGTGCCAGTAGTCCGCCCGGGACAGCAAACACCGGGGAGCTGTTTTTT.

The V call is TRBV24-1, the J call TRBJ2-3; 10 nucleotides line up with TRBD1. The CDR3 totals 15 residues. Trimming at V came to 6 bases and at J to 4 bases, leaving 6 bases not matched to a gene. CDR1 is KGHDR, CDR2 SFDVKD, per germline. The CDR3 DNA reads as TGTGCCACCAGTTCTCGGGACAGGGGACCAGATACGCAGTATTTT. It codes for CATSSRDRGPDTQYF.

This clone was seen only once. V usage is TRBV30 and J usage is TRBJ2-7; 14 nucleotides match TRBD2. CDR3 length: 15 amino acids. The junction had 11 bases not matched to a gene; V was cut back by 6 bases and J by 7 bases. CDR1 is GTSNPN, CDR2 SVGIG, per germline (reference sequence). The CDR3, as DNA: TGTGCCTGCTCCAGACTAGCGGGAGGGCCAAAGGAGCAGTACTTC. Its translation: CACSRLAGGPKEQYF.

The chain recombines TRBV29-1 with TRBJ2-4, with D perhaps TRBD2 (6 bases). V gave up 4 bases and J gave up 6 bases, with 10 bases separating them. The CDR3 has 12 residues. Germline V CDR1 and CDR2: SQVTM, ANQGSEA. CDR3 in amino acids: CSVAVGGNIQYF. The CDR3 nucleotides read TGCAGCGTTGCCGTCGGGGGAAACATTCAGTACTTC.

The chain uses TRBV15 and TRBJ2-1; 11 nucleotides line up with TRBD2. V was clipped by 0 bases and J by 6 bases; unmatched bases: 1. CDR3 length equals 15 residues. Germline V gene data show CDR1 as LNHNV and CDR2 as YYDKDF (reference sequence). CDR3 sequence reads: CATSRDLAGGNEQFF. DNA for the CDR3: TGTGCCACCAGCAGAGATCTAGCGGGAGGCAATGAGCAGTTCTTC.

This clone was seen only once. V is TRBV28 and J is TRBJ1-4; 8 bases match TRBD1. J was trimmed by 6 bases and V by 10 bases; bases with no gene match: 13. From germline, CDR1 is MDHEN and CDR2 SYDVKM. The CDR3 is 15 residues long. CDR3 in amino acids: CAIKSKDRVHEKLFF. The CDR3 DNA reads TGTGCCATCAAATCGAAGGACAGGGTTCATGAAAAACTGTTTTTT.

This clone has only one observation. The chain uses TRBV19 and TRBJ2-1; D might be TRBD2 (6 bases). Germline V gives CDR1 LNHDA, CDR2 SQIVND (reference sequence). CDR3 length: 12 residues. Trimming shortened V by 5 bases and J by 9 bases, and 11 bases separated the two germline ends. CDR3 sequence reads: CASSAGLAEQFF. DNA of the CDR3: TGTGCCAGTAGTGCGGGACTGGCTGAGCAGTTCTTC.

V is TRBV9 and J is TRBJ2-7; D is perhaps TRBD1 (6 bases). The germline gives CDR1 SGDLS, CDR2 YYNGEE. V gave up 4 bases and J gave up 6 bases, with 14 bases separating them. The CDR3 sequence is 13 residues long. The CDR3 sequence is CASSPRTVAEQYF. CDR3 DNA: TGTGCCAGCAGCCCCCGGACAGTGGCCGAGCAGTACTTC.

V gene TRBV2 combines with J gene TRBJ1-5; 8 positions agree with TRBD1. The V gene's germline CDR1 is SNHLY and CDR2 FYNNEI. V was pared by 6 bases and J by 5 bases, with 9 bases of the junction left unmatched. CDR3 length: 15 residues. The CDR3 here is CASSLGQGRDQPQHF. The CDR3 bases are TGTGCCAGCAGCCTAGGACAGGGTCGGGATCAGCCCCAGCATTTT.

V usage is TRBV19 and J usage is TRBJ2-3; TRBD2 might be the D (5 bases). V lost 0 bases to trimming and J lost 1 base, with 5 bases between them. Germline lookup yields CDR1 LNHDA and CDR2 SQIVND (reference sequence). The CDR3 covers 14 residues. The CDR3 DNA is TGTGCCAGTAGTATAGAGAGGGGCACAGATACGCAGTATTTT. As protein: CASSIERGTDTQYF.

J is TRBJ1-2 and V is TRBV5-1; no definite D call. This CDR3 has 12 residues. The germline V and J ends were trimmed by 0 bases and 8 bases, with 8 bases remaining between them. Germline V gene data show CDR1 as SGHRS and CDR2 as YFSETQ. The CDR3 region has the DNA TGCGCCAGCAGCTTGGAAGAGGGCGGCTACACCTTC. This codes for CASSLEEGGYTF.